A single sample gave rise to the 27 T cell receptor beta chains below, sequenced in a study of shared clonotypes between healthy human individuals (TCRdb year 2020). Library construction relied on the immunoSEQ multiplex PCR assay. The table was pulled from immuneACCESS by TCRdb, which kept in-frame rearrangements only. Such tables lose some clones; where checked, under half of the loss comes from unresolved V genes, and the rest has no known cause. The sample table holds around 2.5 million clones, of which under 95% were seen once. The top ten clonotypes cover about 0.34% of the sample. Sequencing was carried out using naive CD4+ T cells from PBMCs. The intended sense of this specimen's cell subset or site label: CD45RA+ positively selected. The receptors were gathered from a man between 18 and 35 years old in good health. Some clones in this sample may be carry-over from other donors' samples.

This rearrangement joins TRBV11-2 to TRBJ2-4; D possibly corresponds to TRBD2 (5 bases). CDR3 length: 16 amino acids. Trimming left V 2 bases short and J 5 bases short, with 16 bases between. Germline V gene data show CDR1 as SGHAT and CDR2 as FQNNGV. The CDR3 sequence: CASSLKGRRIENIQYF. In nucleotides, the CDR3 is TGTGCCAGCAGCTTAAAGGGTAGGAGGATCGAAAACATTCAGTACTTC.

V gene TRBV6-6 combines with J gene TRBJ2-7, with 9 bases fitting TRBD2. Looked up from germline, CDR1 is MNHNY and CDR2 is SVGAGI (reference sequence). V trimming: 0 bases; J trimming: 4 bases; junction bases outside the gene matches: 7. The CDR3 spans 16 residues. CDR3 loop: CASSYSQVAGVYEQYF. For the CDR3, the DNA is TGTGCCAGCAGTTACTCCCAGGTAGCGGGAGTTTACGAGCAGTACTTC.

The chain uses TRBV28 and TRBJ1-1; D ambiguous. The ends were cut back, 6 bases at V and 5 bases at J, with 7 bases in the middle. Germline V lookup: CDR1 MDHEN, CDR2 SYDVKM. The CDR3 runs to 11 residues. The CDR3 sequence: CASRFLTEAFF. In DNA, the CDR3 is TGTGCCAGCAGATTTTTAACTGAAGCTTTCTTT.

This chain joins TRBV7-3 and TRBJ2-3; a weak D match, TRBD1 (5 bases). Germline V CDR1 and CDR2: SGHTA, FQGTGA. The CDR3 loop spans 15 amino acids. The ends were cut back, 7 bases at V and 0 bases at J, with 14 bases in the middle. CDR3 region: CASTLMGHSTDTQYF. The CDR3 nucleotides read TGTGCCAGCACCCTTATGGGGCATAGCACAGATACGCAGTATTTT. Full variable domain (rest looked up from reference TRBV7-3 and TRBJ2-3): GAGVSQTPSNKVTEKGKYVELRCDPISGHTALYWYRQSLGQGPEFLIYFQGTGAADDSGLPNDRFFAVRPEGSVSTLKIQRTERGDSAVYLCASTLMGHSTDTQYFGPGTRLTVL.

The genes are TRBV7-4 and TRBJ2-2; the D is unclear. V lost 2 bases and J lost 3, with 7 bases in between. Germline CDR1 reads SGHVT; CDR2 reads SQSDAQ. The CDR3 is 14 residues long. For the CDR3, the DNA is TGTGCCAGCAGCTTACCCCAGGACACCGGGGAGCTGTTTTTT. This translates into CASSLPQDTGELFF.

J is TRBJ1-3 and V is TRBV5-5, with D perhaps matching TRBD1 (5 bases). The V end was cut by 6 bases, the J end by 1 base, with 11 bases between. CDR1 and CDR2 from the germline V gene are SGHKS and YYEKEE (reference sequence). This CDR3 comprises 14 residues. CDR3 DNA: TGTGCCAGCATCGGCGGGGGTTCTGGAAACACCATATATTTT. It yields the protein CASIGGGSGNTIYF.

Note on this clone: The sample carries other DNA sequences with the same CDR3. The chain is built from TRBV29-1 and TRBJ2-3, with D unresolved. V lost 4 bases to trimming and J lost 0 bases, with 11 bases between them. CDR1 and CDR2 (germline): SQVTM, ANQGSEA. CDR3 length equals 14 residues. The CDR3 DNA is TGCAGCGTTGCCGGCAGGCTGAGCACAGATACGCAGTATTTT. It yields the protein CSVAGRLSTDTQYF.

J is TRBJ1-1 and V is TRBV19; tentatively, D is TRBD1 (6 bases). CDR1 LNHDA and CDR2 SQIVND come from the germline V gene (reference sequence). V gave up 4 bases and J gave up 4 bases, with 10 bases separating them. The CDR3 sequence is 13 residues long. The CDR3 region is CASSTQGFTEAFF. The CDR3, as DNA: TGTGCCAGTAGTACGCAGGGGTTCACTGAAGCTTTCTTT.

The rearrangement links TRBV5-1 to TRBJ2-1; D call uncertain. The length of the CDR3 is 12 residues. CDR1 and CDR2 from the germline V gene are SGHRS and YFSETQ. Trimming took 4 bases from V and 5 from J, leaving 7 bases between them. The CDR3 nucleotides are TGCGCCAGCAGCGAGGTTGACAATGAGCAGTTCTTC. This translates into CASSEVDNEQFF. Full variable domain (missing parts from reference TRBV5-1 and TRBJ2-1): KAGVTQTPRYLIKTRGQQVTLSCSPISGHRSVSWYQQTPGQGLQFLFEYFSETQRNKGNFPGRFSGRQFSNSRSEMNVSTLELGDSALYLCASSEVDNEQFFGPGTRLTVL.

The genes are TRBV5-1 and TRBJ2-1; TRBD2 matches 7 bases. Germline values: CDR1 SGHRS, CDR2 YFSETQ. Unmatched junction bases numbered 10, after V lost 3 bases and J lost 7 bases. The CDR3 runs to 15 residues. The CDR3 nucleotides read TGCGCCAGCAGCTCCGCCGGCGGAGCGGGGAATGAGCAGTTCTTC. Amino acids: CASSSAGGAGNEQFF.

CDR3 sequence (DNA): TGTGCCTGGAGTGCCCAACCGGGACTAGCATACCGGGAGCTGTTTTTT. Protein: CAWSAQPGLAYRELFF. The rearrangement joins TRBV30 to TRBJ2-2, with 9 bases fitting TRBD2. CDR1 and CDR2 from the germline V gene are GTSNPN and SVGIG (reference sequence). V was clipped by 1 base and J by 9 bases; unmatched bases: 12. The CDR3 consists of 16 residues.

The CDR3 reads CASSTRNLGNTIYF. CDR3 DNA: TGTGCCAGCAGCACTCGGAACCTTGGAAACACCATATATTTT. The chain has TRBV7-2 and TRBJ1-3; D not resolved. Between the trimmed V and J ends, which lost 5 bases and 3 bases, there was a span of 11 bases. Germline V lookup: CDR1 SGHTA, CDR2 FQGNSA. The CDR3 sequence is 14 residues long.

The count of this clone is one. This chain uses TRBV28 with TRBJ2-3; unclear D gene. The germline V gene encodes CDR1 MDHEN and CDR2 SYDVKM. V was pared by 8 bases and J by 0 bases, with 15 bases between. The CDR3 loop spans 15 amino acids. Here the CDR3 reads CASRRPLISTDTQYF. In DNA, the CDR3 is TGTGCCAGCCGCCGACCACTGATCAGCACAGATACGCAGTATTTT.

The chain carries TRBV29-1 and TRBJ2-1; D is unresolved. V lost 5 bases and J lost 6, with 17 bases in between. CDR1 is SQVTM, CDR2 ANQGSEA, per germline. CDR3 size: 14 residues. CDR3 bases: TGCAGCGTTCAAAGGGTAGACTCATTCAATGAGCAGTTCTTC. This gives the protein CSVQRVDSFNEQFF.

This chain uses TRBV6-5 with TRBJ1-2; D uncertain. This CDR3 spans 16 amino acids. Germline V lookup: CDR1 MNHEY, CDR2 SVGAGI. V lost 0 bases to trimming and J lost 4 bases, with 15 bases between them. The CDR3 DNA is TGTGCCAGCAGTTACTCATATACTCTGGGCGGCTATGGCTACACCTTC. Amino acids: CASSYSYTLGGYGYTF.

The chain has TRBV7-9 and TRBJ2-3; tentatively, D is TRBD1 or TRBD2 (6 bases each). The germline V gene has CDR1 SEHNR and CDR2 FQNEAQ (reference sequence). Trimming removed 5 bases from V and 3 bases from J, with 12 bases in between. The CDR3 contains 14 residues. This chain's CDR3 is CASSPRGDTDTQYF. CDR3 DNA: TGTGCCAGCAGCCCGAGGGGGGATACAGATACGCAGTATTTT. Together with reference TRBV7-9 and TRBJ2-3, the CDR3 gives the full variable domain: DTGVSQNPRHKITKRGQNVTFRCDPISEHNRLYWYRQTLGQGPEFLTYFQNEAQLEKSRLLSDRFSAERPKGSFSTLEIQRTEQGDSAMYLCASSPRGDTDTQYFGPGTRLTVL.

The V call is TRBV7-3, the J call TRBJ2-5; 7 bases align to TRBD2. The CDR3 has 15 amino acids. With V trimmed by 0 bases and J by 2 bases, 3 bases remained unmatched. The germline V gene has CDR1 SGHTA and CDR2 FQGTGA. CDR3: CASSLTGGGQETQYF. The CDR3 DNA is TGTGCCAGCAGCTTAACGGGCGGGGGACAAGAGACCCAGTACTTC.

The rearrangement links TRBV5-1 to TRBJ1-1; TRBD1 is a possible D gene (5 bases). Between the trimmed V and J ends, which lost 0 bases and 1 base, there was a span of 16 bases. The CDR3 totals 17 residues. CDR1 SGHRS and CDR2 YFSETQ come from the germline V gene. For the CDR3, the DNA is TGCGCCAGCAGCTTGGAAGGGACGCCCATATGGAACACTGAAGCTTTCTTT. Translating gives CASSLEGTPIWNTEAFF.

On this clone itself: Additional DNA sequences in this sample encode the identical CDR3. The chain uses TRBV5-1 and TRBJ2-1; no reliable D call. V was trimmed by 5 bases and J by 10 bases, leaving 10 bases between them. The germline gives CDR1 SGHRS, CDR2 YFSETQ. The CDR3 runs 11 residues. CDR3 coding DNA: TGCGCCAGCAGTTTGTCCGGGGAGCAGTTCTTC. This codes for CASSLSGEQFF.

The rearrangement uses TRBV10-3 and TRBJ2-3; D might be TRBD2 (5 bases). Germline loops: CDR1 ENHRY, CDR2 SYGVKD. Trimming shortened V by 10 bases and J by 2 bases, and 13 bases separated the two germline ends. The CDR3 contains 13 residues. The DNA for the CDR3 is TGTGCCAGCGGCTGGACTCCCACAGATACGCAGTATTTT. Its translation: CASGWTPTDTQYF.

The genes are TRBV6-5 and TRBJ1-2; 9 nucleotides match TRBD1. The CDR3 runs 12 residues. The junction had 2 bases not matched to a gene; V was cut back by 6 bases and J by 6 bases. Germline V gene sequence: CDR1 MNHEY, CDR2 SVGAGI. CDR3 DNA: TGTGCCAGCAGACAGGGGGCGGATGGCTACACCTTC. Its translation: CASRQGADGYTF.

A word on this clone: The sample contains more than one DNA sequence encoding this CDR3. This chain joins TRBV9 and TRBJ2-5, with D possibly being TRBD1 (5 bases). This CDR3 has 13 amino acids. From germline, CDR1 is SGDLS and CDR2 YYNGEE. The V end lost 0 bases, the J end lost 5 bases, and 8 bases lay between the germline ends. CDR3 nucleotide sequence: TGTGCCAGCAGCGTAGAAGGGGTCGAGACCCAGTACTTC. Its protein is CASSVEGVETQYF.

The CDR3 spells CASSFQEGAQYF. DNA for the CDR3: TGTGCCAGCAGCTTCCAAGAAGGAGCGCAGTATTTT. The genes are TRBV7-3 and TRBJ2-3; D unresolved. Germline V gives CDR1 SGHTA, CDR2 FQGTGA. This CDR3 region has 12 residues. The V end lost 3 bases, the J end lost 10 bases, and 11 bases lay between the germline ends.

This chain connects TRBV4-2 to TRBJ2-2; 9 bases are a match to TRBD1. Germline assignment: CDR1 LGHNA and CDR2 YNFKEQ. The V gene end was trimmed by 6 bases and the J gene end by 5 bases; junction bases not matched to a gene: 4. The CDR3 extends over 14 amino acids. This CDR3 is CASRGTGFTGELFF. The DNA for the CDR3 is TGTGCCAGCAGGGGGACAGGGTTTACCGGGGAGCTGTTTTTT.

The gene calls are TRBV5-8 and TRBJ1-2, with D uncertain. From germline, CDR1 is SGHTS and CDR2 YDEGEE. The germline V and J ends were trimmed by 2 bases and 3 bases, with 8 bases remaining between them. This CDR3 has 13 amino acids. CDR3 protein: CASSFIGDYGYTF. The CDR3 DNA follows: TGTGCCAGCAGCTTCATCGGGGACTATGGCTACACCTTC.

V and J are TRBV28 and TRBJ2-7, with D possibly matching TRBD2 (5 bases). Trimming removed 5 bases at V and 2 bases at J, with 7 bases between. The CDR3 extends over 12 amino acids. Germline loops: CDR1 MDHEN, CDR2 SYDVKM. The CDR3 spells CASSQAAYEQYF. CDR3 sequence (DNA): TGTGCCAGCAGTCAAGCGGCCTACGAGCAGTACTTC. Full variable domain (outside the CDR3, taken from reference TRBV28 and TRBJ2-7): DVKVTQSSRYLVKRTGEKVFLECVQDMDHENMFWYRQDPGLGLRLIYFSYDVKMKEKGDIPEGYSVSREKKERFSLILESASTNQTSMYLCASSQAAYEQYFGPGTRLTVT.

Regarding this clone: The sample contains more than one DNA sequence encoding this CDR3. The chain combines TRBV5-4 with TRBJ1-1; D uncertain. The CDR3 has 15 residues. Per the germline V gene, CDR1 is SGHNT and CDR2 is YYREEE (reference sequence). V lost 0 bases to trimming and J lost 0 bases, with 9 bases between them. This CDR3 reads CASSLGGGLNTEAFF. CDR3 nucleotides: TGTGCCAGCAGCTTGGGCGGAGGGTTGAACACTGAAGCTTTCTTT.